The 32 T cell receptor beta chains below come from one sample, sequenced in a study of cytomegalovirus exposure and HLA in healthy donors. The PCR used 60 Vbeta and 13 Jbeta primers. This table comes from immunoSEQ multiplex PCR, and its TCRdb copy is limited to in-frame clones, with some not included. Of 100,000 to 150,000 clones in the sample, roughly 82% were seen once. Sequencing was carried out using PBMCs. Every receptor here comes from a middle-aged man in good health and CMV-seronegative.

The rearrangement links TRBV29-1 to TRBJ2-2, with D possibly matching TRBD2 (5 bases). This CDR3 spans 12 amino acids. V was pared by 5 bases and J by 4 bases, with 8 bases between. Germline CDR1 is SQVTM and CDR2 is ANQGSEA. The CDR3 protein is CSVRGSTGELFF. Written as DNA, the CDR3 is TGCAGCGTTCGGGGAAGCACCGGGGAGCTGTTTTTT.

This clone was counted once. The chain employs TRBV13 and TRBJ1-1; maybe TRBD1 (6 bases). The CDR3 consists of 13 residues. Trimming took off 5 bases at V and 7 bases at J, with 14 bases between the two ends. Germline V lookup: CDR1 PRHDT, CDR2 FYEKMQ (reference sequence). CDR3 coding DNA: TGTGCCAGCAGCACCCCATTCAGGGGTGAAGCTTTCTTT. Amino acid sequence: CASSTPFRGEAFF.

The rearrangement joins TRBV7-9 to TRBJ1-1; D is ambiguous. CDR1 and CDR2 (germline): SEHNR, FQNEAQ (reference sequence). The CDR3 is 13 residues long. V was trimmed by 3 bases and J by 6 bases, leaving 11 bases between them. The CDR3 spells CASSFGGSSEAFF. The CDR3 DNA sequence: TGTGCCAGCAGCTTTGGAGGATCGTCTGAAGCTTTCTTT.

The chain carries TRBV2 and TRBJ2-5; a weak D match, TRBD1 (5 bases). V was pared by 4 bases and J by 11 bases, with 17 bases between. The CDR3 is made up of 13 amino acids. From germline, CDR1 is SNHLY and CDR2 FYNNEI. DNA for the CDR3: TGTGCCAGCAGTGCCCGCGGACAACCTGAGCAGTACTTC. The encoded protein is CASSARGQPEQYF.

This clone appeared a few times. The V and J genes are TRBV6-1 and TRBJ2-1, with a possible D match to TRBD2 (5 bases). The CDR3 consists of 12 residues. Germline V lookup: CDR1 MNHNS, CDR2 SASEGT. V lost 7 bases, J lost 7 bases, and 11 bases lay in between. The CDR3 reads CASIPGWNEQFF. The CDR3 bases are TGTGCCAGCATCCCGGGGTGGAATGAGCAGTTCTTC.

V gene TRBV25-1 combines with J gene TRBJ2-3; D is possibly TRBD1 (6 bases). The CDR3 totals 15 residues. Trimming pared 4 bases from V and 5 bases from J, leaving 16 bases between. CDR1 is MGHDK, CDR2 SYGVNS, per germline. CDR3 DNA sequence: TGTGCCAGCAGTGCCAAAACAGGGTCGGGAGATACGCAGTATTTT. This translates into CASSAKTGSGDTQYF.

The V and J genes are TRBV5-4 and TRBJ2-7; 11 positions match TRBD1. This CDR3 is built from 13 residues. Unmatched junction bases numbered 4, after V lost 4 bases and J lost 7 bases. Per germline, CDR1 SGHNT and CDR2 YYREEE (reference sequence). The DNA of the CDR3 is TGTGCCAGCAGCCAGGGACAGGGGGGAGAGCAGTACTTC. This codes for CASSQGQGGEQYF. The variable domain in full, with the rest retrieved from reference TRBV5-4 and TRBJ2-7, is ETGVTQSPTHLIKTRGQQVTLRCSSQSGHNTVSWYQQALGQGPQFIFQYYREEENGRGNFPPRFSGLQFPNYSSELNVNALELDDSALYLCASSQGQGGEQYFGPGTRLTVT.

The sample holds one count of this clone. DNA of the CDR3: TGTGCCAGCAGTCCACAGGGGTATGGCTACACCTTC. It encodes CASSPQGYGYTF. The J gene is TRBJ1-2, the V gene TRBV2; 7 bases match TRBD1. The CDR3 sequence is 12 residues long. Trimming at V came to 5 bases and at J to 5 bases, leaving 2 bases not matched to a gene. Per germline, CDR1 SNHLY and CDR2 FYNNEI.

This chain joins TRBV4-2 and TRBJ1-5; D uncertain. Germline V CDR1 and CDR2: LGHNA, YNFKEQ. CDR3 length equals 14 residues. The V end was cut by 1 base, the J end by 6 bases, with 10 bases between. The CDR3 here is CASSQGRGSQPQHF. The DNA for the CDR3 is TGTGCCAGCAGCCAAGGTCGGGGAAGTCAGCCCCAGCATTTT.

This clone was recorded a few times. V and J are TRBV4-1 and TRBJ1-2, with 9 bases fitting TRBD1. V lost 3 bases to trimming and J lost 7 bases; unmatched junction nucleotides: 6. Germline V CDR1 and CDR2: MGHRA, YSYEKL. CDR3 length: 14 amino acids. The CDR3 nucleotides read TGCGCCAGCAGCCAGGGACAGGGATATAGTGGCTACACCTTC. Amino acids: CASSQGQGYSGYTF.

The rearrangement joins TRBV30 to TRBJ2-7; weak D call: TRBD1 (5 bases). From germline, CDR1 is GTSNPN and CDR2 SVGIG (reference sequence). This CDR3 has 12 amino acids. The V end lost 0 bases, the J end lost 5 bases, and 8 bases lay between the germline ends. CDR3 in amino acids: CAWSVGLNEQYF. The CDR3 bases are TGTGCCTGGAGTGTGGGGCTCAACGAGCAGTACTTC.

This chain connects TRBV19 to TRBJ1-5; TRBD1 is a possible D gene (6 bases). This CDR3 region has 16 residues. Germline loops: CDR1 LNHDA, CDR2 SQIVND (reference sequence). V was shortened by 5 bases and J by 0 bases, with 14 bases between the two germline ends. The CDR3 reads CASSRQALYSNQPQHF. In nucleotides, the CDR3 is TGTGCCAGTAGTCGACAGGCCCTCTATAGCAATCAGCCCCAGCATTTT.

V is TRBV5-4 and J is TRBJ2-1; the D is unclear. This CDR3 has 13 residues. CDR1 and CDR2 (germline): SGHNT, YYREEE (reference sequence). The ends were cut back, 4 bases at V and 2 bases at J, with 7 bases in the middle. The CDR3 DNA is TGTGCCAGCAGCCCCAGGACCTACAATGAGCAGTTCTTC. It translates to CASSPRTYNEQFF.

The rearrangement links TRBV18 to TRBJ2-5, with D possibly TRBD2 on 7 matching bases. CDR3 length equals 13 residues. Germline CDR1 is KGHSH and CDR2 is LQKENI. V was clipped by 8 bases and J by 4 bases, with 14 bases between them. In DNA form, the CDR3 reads TGTGCCAGCACCGGGGGGCCGGCAGAGACCCAGTACTTC. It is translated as CASTGGPAETQYF.

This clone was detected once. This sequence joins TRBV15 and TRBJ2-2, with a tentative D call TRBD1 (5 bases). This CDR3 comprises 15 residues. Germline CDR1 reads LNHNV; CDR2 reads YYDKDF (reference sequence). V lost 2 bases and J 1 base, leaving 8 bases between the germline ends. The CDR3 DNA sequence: TGTGCCACCAGCAGACCGACAGTGAACACCGGGGAGCTGTTTTTT. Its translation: CATSRPTVNTGELFF.

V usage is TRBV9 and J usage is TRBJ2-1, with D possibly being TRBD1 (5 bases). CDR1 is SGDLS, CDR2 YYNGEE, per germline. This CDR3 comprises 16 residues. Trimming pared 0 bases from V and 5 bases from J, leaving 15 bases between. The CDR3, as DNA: TGTGCCAGCAGCGTAGAGGGTAGGGGCTTCCACAATGAGCAGTTCTTC. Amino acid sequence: CASSVEGRGFHNEQFF.

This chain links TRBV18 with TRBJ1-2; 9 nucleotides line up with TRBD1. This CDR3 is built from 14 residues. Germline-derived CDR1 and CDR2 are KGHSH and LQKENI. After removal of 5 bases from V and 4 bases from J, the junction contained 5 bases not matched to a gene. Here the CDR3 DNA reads TGTGCCAGCTCAGCCGGGACAGGGACCTATGGCTACACCTTC. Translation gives CASSAGTGTYGYTF.

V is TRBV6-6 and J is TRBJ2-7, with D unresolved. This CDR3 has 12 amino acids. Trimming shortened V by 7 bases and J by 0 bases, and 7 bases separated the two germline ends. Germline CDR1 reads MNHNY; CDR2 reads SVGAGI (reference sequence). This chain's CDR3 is CASTGSSYEQYF. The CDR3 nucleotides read TGTGCCAGCACAGGAAGCTCCTACGAGCAGTACTTC.

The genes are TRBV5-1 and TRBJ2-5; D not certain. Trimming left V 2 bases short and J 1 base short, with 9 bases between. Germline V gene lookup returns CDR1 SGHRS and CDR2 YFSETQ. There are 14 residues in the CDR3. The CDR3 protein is CASSLMGPQETQYF. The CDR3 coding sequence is TGCGCCAGCAGCTTAATGGGCCCCCAAGAGACCCAGTACTTC.

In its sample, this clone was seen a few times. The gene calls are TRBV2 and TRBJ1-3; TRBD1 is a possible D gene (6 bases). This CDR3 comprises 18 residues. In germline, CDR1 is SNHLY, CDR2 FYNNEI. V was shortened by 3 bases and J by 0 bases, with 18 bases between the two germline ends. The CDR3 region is CASSEISGTRISGNTIYF. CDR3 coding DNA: TGTGCCAGCAGTGAGATTTCCGGGACACGGATCTCTGGAAACACCATATATTTT.

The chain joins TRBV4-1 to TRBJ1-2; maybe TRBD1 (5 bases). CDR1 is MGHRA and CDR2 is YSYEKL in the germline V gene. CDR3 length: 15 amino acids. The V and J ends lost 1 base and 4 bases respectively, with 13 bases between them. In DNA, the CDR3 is TGCGCCAGCAGCCAAGTAGGTCAGGGTACCTATGGCTACACCTTC. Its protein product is CASSQVGQGTYGYTF.

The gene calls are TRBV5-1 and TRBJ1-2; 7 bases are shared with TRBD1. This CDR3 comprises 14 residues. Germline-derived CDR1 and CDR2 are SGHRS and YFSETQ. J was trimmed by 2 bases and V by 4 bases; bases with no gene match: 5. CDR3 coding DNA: TGCGCCAGCAGCCCACAGGGGACAAACTATGGCTACACCTTC. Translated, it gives CASSPQGTNYGYTF. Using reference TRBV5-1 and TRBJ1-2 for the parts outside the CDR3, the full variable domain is KAGVTQTPRYLIKTRGQQVTLSCSPISGHRSVSWYQQTPGQGLQFLFEYFSETQRNKGNFPGRFSGRQFSNSRSEMNVSTLELGDSALYLCASSPQGTNYGYTFGSGTRLTVV.

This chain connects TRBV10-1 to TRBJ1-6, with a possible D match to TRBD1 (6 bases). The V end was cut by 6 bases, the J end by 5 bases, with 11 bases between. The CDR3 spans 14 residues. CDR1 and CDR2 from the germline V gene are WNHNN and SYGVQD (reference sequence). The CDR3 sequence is CASRVDRNNSPLHF. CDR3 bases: TGCGCCAGCAGAGTCGACAGGAATAATTCACCCCTCCACTTT.

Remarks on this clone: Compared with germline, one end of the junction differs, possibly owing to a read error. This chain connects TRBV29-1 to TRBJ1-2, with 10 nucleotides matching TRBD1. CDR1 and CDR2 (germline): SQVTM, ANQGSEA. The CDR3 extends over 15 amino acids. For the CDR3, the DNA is TGCAGCGTGGAAGACAGGGGGCCAATTAACTATGGCTACACCTTC. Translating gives CSVEDRGPINYGYTF.

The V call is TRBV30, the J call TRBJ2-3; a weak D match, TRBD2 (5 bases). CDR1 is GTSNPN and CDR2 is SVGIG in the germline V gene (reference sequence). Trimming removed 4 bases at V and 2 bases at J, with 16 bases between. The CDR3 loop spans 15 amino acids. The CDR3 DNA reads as TGTGCCTGGACCCTAACGGGGAACCCCACAGATACGCAGTATTTT. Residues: CAWTLTGNPTDTQYF.

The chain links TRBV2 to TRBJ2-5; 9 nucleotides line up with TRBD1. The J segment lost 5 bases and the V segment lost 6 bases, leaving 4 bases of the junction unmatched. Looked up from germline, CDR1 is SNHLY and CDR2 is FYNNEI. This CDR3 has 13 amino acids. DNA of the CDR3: TGTGCCAGCAGAGACACAGGGGGCGAGACCCAGTACTTC. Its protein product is CASRDTGGETQYF.

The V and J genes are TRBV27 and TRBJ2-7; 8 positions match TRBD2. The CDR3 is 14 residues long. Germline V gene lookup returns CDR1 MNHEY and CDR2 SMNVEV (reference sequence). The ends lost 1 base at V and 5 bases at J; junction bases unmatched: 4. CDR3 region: CASSLWAGGNEQYF. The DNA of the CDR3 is TGTGCCAGCAGTTTATGGGCGGGGGGAAACGAGCAGTACTTC.

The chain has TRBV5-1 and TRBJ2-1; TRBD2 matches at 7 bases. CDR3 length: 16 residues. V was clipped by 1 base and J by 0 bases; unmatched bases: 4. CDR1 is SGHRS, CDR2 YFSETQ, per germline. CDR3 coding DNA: TGCGCCAGCAGCTTGCTGGGGGGGGGCTCCTACAATGAGCAGTTCTTC. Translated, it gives CASSLLGGGSYNEQFF.

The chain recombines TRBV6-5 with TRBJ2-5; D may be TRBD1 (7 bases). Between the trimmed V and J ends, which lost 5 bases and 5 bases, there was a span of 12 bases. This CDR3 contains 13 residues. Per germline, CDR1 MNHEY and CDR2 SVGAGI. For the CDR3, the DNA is TGTGCCAGCAGTGCCAGGGGGAGGGAGACCCAGTACTTC. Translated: CASSARGRETQYF.

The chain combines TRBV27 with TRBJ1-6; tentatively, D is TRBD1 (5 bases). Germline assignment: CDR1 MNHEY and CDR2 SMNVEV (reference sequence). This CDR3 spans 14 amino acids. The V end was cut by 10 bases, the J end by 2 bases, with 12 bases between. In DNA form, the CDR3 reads TGTGCCATTCGGGGGGGGACCTATAATTCACCCCTCCACTTT. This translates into CAIRGGTYNSPLHF.

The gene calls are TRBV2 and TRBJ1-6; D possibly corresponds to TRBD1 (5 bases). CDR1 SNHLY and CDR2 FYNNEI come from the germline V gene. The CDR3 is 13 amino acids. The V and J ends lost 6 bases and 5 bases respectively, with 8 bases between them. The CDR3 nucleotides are TGTGCCAGCAGCGCAGGGCATAATTCACCCCTCCACTTT. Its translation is CASSAGHNSPLHF.

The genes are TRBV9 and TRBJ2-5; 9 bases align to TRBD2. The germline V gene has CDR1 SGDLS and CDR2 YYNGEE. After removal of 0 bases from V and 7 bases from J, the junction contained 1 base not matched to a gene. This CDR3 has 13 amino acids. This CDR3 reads CASSVVSGGTQYF. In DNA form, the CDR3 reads TGTGCCAGCAGCGTAGTTAGCGGGGGGACCCAGTACTTC.